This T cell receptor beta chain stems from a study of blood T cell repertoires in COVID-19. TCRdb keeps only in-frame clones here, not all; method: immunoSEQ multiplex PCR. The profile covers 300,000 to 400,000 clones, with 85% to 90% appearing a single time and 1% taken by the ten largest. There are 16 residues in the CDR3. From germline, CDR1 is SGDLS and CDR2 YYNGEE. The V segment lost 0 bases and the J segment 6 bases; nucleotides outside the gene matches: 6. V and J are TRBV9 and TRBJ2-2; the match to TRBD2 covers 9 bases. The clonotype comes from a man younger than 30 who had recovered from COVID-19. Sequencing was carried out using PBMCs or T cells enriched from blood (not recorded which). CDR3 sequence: CASSVGLAGRAGELFF. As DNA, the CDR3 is TGTGCCAGCAGCGTAGGTCTAGCGGGAAGGGCCGGGGAGCTGTTTTTT.